The 32 T cell receptor beta chains in this list originate from one sample, sequenced in a study of T cells after yellow fever vaccination. TCRdb independently ran MiXCR on the 5' RACE reads; one entry per CDR3 protein. The table shows around 300,000 distinct CDR3 sequences, with over 10% occurring only once. This material consisted of CD4+ T cells sorted from PBMCs, taken 45 days after the yellow fever booster vaccination. Receptors were obtained from a man aged 25-45 years who received the YFV17D yellow fever vaccine.

J is TRBJ2-7 and V is TRBV7-2; 8 nucleotides agree with TRBD2. V dropped 3 bases and J dropped 3; count of bases not matched to a gene: 4. The CDR3 totals 14 residues. Per the germline V gene, CDR1 is SGHTA and CDR2 is FQGNSA. The CDR3 nucleotides are TGTGCCAGCAGCTTCCGGGCGGGAGGCTACGAGCAGTACTTC. It codes for CASSFRAGGYEQYF. The whole variable domain, filled in from reference TRBV7-2 and TRBJ2-7, reads GAGVSQSPSNKVTEKGKDVELRCDPISGHTALYWYRQSLGQGLEFLIYFQGNSAPDKSGLPSDRFSAERTGGSVSTLTIQRTQQEDSAVYLCASSFRAGGYEQYFGPGTRLTVT.

The CDR3 region is CSGAGAPNYEQYF. The CDR3 coding sequence is TGCAGCGGAGCAGGAGCTCCAAACTACGAGCAGTACTTC. The chain carries TRBV29-1 and TRBJ2-7; no clear D gene. The V gene lost 7 bases and the J gene lost 3 bases, with 16 bases spanning the gap. The CDR3 consists of 13 residues. Per the germline V gene, CDR1 is SQVTM and CDR2 is ANQGSEA.

The rearrangement links TRBV4-3 to TRBJ2-5; 9 bases are shared with TRBD1. Germline CDR1 LGHNA, CDR2 YSLEER. There are 17 residues in the CDR3. J gave up 4 bases and V 4 bases, and 13 bases lay outside the gene matches. CDR3 nucleotides: TGCGCCAGCAGCCCAACTAGTGCGGGGACAGGGACAGAGACCCAGTACTTC. Amino acid sequence: CASSPTSAGTGTETQYF.

The V call is TRBV7-2, the J call TRBJ2-7; 7 nucleotides line up with TRBD2. This CDR3 has 16 amino acids. V lost 5 bases and J lost 5; bases outside the gene matches: 15. Germline CDR1 SGHTA, CDR2 FQGNSA. The DNA of the CDR3 is TGTGCCAGCAGCCCACCGGGGGGAGGCCCCATCAACGAGCAGTACTTC. This encodes CASSPPGGGPINEQYF.

Concerning this clonotype: The CDR3 does not end in the conserved phenylalanine or tryptophan, so this is likely a read error. V is TRBV11-2 and J is TRBJ2-6; 12 bases agree with TRBD2. Germline-derived CDR1 and CDR2 are SGHAT and FQNNGV. The CDR3 spans 18 residues. With V trimmed by 1 base and J by 2 bases, 3 bases remained unmatched. The CDR3 loop reads CASSLGLAGEAGANVLTL. The CDR3 bases are TGTGCCAGCAGCTTAGGACTAGCGGGAGAAGCTGGGGCCAACGTCCTGACTCTC.

The V and J genes are TRBV6-5 and TRBJ2-5, with D unresolved. Germline CDR1 and CDR2: MNHEY and SVGAGI. Trimming stripped 1 base from V and 5 bases from J, with 11 bases between. This CDR3 is built from 14 residues. As DNA, the CDR3 is TGTGCCAGCAGTTACTTGGCGGCTCGCGAGACCCAGTACTTC. This translates into CASSYLAARETQYF.

This clonotype has just a few counts. This chain's CDR3 is CASSQGRQRETQYF. The CDR3 region has the DNA TGTGCCAGCAGCCAAGGTCGACAGCGGGAGACCCAGTACTTC. V usage is TRBV11-1 and J usage is TRBJ2-5, with D perhaps being TRBD1 or TRBD2 (5 bases each). V was trimmed by 5 bases and J by 5 bases, leaving 15 bases between them. CDR1 and CDR2 (germline): SGHAT, FQDESV (reference sequence). The CDR3 length is 14 residues.

This clonotype has more than one count but fewer than ten. This chain uses TRBV3-1 with TRBJ2-7; D is uncertain. The CDR3 length is 11 residues. The V gene's germline CDR1 is LGHDT and CDR2 YNNKEL (reference sequence). The V end lost 2 bases, the J end lost 6 bases, and 5 bases lay between the germline ends. CDR3 DNA: TGTGCCAGCAGCCAATCCGGCGAGCAGTACTTC. Its translation: CASSQSGEQYF.

This clonotype was picked up a small number of times. The V and J genes are TRBV6-2 or TRBV6-3 and TRBJ2-2; weak D call: TRBD1 (5 bases). V shed 2 bases and J shed 3 bases, with 7 bases lying between them. Germline V CDR1 and CDR2: MNHEY, SVGEGT. This CDR3 is 14 amino acids long. DNA for the CDR3: TGTGCCAGCAGTTACAGGGGATACACCGGGGAGCTGTTTTTT. It codes for CASSYRGYTGELFF.

This clonotype has a handful of counts. At one end the junction does not follow the germline gene, possibly because of a read error. The V gene is TRBV7-7, the J gene TRBJ2-1; the match to TRBD2 covers 10 bases. The CDR3 runs 18 residues. Germline values: CDR1 SSHAT, CDR2 FNYEAQ (reference sequence). This CDR3 is CASSPRPGTSVSYNEQFF. For the CDR3, the DNA is TGTGCTAGCAGCCCGCGTCCCGGGACTAGCGTCTCCTACAATGAGCAGTTCTTC.

This clonotype was found a few times. CDR3 protein: CASSLMLAAYEQYF. DNA of the CDR3: TGTGCCAGCAGTTTAATGCTAGCGGCCTACGAGCAGTACTTC. The V and J genes are TRBV12-3 or TRBV12-4 and TRBJ2-7; 7 positions match TRBD2. The CDR3 consists of 14 residues. Unmatched junction bases numbered 3, after V lost 2 bases and J lost 2 bases.

The chain has TRBV3-1 and TRBJ2-5; D is unresolved. Germline CDR1 and CDR2: LGHDT and YNNKEL (reference sequence). V was trimmed by 0 bases and J by 1 base, leaving 9 bases between them. The CDR3 has 15 amino acids. The CDR3 DNA reads as TGTGCCAGCAGCCAAGATTTACTAATCCAAGAGACCCAGTACTTC. Translation gives CASSQDLLIQETQYF.

A few counts support this clonotype. This sequence joins TRBV11-2 and TRBJ2-4; TRBD2 matches at 7 bases. This CDR3 is built from 13 residues. The J segment lost 8 bases and the V segment lost 7 bases, leaving 8 bases of the junction unmatched. In germline, CDR1 is SGHAT, CDR2 FQNNGV. The CDR3 protein is CASTPSGGDIQYF. CDR3 DNA sequence: TGTGCCAGCACCCCTTCTGGGGGGGACATTCAGTACTTC.

This clonotype was counted only a few times. The chain combines TRBV7-9 with TRBJ2-7; a weak D match, TRBD2 (5 bases). This CDR3 is built from 16 residues. From germline, CDR1 is SEHNR and CDR2 FQNEAQ (reference sequence). V was clipped by 0 bases and J by 3 bases, with 15 bases between them. CDR3 sequence (DNA): TGTGCCAGCAGCTTAGCCCGAGGGAGTGGAAGCTACGAGCAGTACTTC. The encoded protein is CASSLARGSGSYEQYF.

The J gene is TRBJ2-7, the V gene TRBV20-1; D tentatively reads TRBD1 or TRBD2 (5 bases each). The CDR3 loop spans 12 amino acids. The germline CDR1 and CDR2 sequences are DFQATT and SNEGSKA (reference sequence). The V and J ends lost 2 bases and 13 bases respectively, with 18 bases between them. CDR3 sequence (DNA): TGCAGTGCTAGACACTCCCGGGACGGTTCCTACTTC. Encoded protein: CSARHSRDGSYF.

The V gene is TRBV5-6, the J gene TRBJ2-4; perhaps TRBD2 as D (6 bases). Looked up from germline, CDR1 is SGHDT and CDR2 is YYEEEE. V was pared by 3 bases and J by 9 bases, with 16 bases between. This CDR3 region has 14 residues. The CDR3 nucleotides are TGTGCCAGCAGCTCAAGGACTAAAACGGGCATTCAGTACTTC. Translating it yields CASSSRTKTGIQYF.

This chain joins TRBV12-3 or TRBV12-4 and TRBJ2-7; D is undetermined. Trimming took 5 bases from V and 7 from J, leaving 15 bases between them. The CDR3 consists of 13 residues. In DNA, the CDR3 is TGTGCCAGCAGTCCCCGTCCCAGGCGGGAGCAGTACTTC. It translates to CASSPRPRREQYF.

The V gene is TRBV5-4, the J gene TRBJ2-3, with D tentatively TRBD1 or TRBD2 (5 bases each). CDR3 length: 15 amino acids. The germline V gene encodes CDR1 SGHNT and CDR2 YYREEE (reference sequence). Trimming removed 4 bases at V and 2 bases at J, with 14 bases between. The CDR3 region has the DNA TGTGCCAGCAGCGGGGACGTCCTTATCACAGATACGCAGTATTTT. This sequence encodes CASSGDVLITDTQYF. The full variable domain, its missing parts supplied by reference TRBV5-4 and TRBJ2-3, is ETGVTQSPTHLIKTRGQQVTLRCSSQSGHNTVSWYQQALGQGPQFIFQYYREEENGRGNFPPRFSGLQFPNYSSELNVNALELDDSALYLCASSGDVLITDTQYFGPGTRLTVL.

The V and J genes are TRBV20-1 and TRBJ2-6; 9 bases fit TRBD1. Germline assignment: CDR1 DFQATT and CDR2 SNEGSKA (reference sequence). V was pared by 2 bases and J by 0 bases, with 5 bases of the junction left unmatched. There are 17 residues in the CDR3. The DNA for the CDR3 is TGCAGTGCTAGACCGGGACAGGGTCTCTCTGGGGCCAACGTCCTGACTTTC. This codes for CSARPGQGLSGANVLTF.

This clonotype was seen many times. The chain links TRBV29-1 to TRBJ2-3, with TRBD1 as a possible D gene (5 bases). This CDR3 contains 12 residues. V lost 8 bases to trimming and J lost 8 bases, with 17 bases between them. CDR1 and CDR2 (germline): SQVTM, ANQGSEA. CDR3 loop: CSTTLRAGTQYF. The CDR3 DNA reads as TGCAGCACCACCCTCAGGGCCGGTACGCAGTATTTT.

The J gene is TRBJ2-2, the V gene TRBV7-9, with D unclear. The CDR3 is made up of 17 amino acids. Germline assignment: CDR1 SEHNR and CDR2 FQNEAQ (reference sequence). V gave up 5 bases and J gave up 0 bases, with 16 bases separating them. The CDR3 DNA reads TGTGCCAGCAGCCCAAAGCCGGGTGCAGCGAACACCGGGGAGCTGTTTTTT. Translated: CASSPKPGAANTGELFF.

This clonotype was observed a few times. V usage is TRBV4-3 and J usage is TRBJ1-1; D is uncertain. V was shortened by 4 bases and J by 0 bases, with 9 bases between the two germline ends. The germline V gene has CDR1 LGHNA and CDR2 YSLEER. The CDR3 contains 14 residues. The CDR3 reads CASSPAGMNTEAFF. The CDR3 DNA sequence: TGCGCCAGCAGCCCCGCAGGAATGAACACTGAAGCTTTCTTT.

The chain has TRBV29-1 and TRBJ2-7; 11 bases are a match to TRBD1. This CDR3 region has 18 residues. Looked up from germline, CDR1 is SQVTM and CDR2 is ANQGSEA. V dropped 6 bases and J dropped 7; count of bases not matched to a gene: 23. The DNA for the CDR3 is TGCAGCGTCTCATCGGACAGGGGGCCGCCTGCTGCTTTTGGTGAGCAGTACTTC. Its protein is CSVSSDRGPPAAFGEQYF.

Note on this clonotype: The germline gene is not matched at one end of the junction; a read error may be the cause. This chain joins TRBV20-1 and TRBJ1-2; maybe TRBD1 (5 bases). The CDR3 loop spans 14 amino acids. CDR1 and CDR2 (germline): DFQATT, SNEGSKA (reference sequence). The CDR3 nucleotides read TGCTGTGCTTCCCTGCAGGGCCGTGGGTTTGGCTACACCTTC. As protein: CCASLQGRGFGYTF.

This clonotype was detected only a few times. V usage is TRBV5-1 and J usage is TRBJ2-1, with unresolved D. Germline V gives CDR1 SGHRS, CDR2 YFSETQ. The length of the CDR3 is 15 residues. Trimming stripped 0 bases from V and 0 bases from J, with 7 bases between. The CDR3: CASSLELVSYNEQFF. Here the CDR3 DNA reads TGCGCCAGCAGCTTGGAGTTAGTCTCCTACAATGAGCAGTTCTTC.

CDR3 nucleotide sequence: TGTGCCAGCAGGCTTTGGACTAGCGAGAACAATGAGCAGTTCTTC. This translates into CASRLWTSENNEQFF. The chain has TRBV6-1 and TRBJ2-1; 9 nucleotides line up with TRBD2. This CDR3 spans 15 amino acids. Germline trimming cut 6 bases from V and 5 bases from J; bases unmatched to any gene: 8. Per germline, CDR1 MNHNS and CDR2 SASEGT.

The V gene is TRBV20-1, the J gene TRBJ1-3; D is unresolved. Germline V gene sequence: CDR1 DFQATT, CDR2 SNEGSKA (reference sequence). The length of the CDR3 is 15 residues. Between the trimmed V and J ends, which lost 0 bases and 0 bases, there was a span of 9 bases. The CDR3 DNA is TGCAGTGCTAGAGATAGGACGAGCTCTGGAAACACCATATATTTT. It translates to CSARDRTSSGNTIYF.

This clonotype was detected a few times. The chain is built from TRBV5-1 and TRBJ2-7; 7 nucleotides line up with TRBD1. Germline CDR1 is SGHRS and CDR2 is YFSETQ. The V gene end was trimmed by 4 bases and the J gene end by 3 bases; junction bases not matched to a gene: 10. The CDR3 has 15 amino acids. The CDR3 DNA is TGCGCCAGCAGCCCCCAGGGGACAGCCTACTACGAGCAGTACTTC. This translates into CASSPQGTAYYEQYF.

The chain carries TRBV14 and TRBJ2-7; possibly TRBD2 for D (6 bases). CDR3 length: 15 residues. The germline V and J ends were trimmed by 4 bases and 7 bases, with 20 bases remaining between them. CDR1 and CDR2 from the germline V gene are SGHDN and FVKESK. CDR3 in amino acids: CASSPSGVPTWEQYF. For the CDR3, the DNA is TGTGCCAGCAGCCCCTCGGGAGTTCCTACGTGGGAGCAGTACTTC.

This clonotype was counted between two and nine times. The chain joins TRBV29-1 to TRBJ2-5; D ambiguous. This CDR3 comprises 13 residues. Per germline, CDR1 SQVTM and CDR2 ANQGSEA. Trimming took off 2 bases at V and 5 bases at J, with 12 bases between the two ends. DNA for the CDR3: TGCAGCGTTGAACATAGGGTTCGGGAGACCCAGTACTTC. Translation: CSVEHRVRETQYF.

This rearrangement joins TRBV5-6 to TRBJ2-3; the D gene is possibly TRBD1 (6 bases). CDR1 is SGHDT, CDR2 YYEEEE, per germline. The CDR3 covers 14 residues. Trimming took 4 bases from V and 3 from J, leaving 12 bases between them. CDR3 in amino acids: CASSPPGTTDTQYF. In DNA, the CDR3 is TGTGCCAGCAGCCCACCCGGGACAACAGATACGCAGTATTTT.

The J gene is TRBJ2-2, the V gene TRBV6-2 or TRBV6-3; 11 bases line up with TRBD2. The CDR3 spans 15 residues. Trimming took 6 bases from V and 4 from J; bases not matched to a gene: 4. CDR1 is MNHEY and CDR2 is SVGEGT in the germline V gene. CDR3 residues: CASRPGLAATGELFF. DNA of the CDR3: TGTGCCAGCAGACCGGGACTAGCGGCCACCGGGGAGCTGTTTTTT.